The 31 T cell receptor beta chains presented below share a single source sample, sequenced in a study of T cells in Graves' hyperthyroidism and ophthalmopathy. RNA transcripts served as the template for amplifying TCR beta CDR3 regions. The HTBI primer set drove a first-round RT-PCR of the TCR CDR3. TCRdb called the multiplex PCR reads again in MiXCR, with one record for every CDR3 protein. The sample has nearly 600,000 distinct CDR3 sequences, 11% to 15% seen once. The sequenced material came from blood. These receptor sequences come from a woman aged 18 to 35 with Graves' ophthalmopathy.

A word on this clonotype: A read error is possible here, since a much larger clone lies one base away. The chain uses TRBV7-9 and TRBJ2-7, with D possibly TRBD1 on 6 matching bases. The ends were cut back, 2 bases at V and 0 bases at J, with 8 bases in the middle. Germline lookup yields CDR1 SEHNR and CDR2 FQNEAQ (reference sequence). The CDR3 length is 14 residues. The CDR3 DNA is TGTGCCAGCAGCTTAAGGGACACCTCCTACGAGCAGTACTTC. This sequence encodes CASSLRDTSYEQYF. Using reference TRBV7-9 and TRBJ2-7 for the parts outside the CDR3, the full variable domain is DTGVSQNPRHKITKRGQNVTFRCDPISEHNRLYWYRQTLGQGPEFLTYFQNEAQLEKSRLLSDRFSAERPKGSFSTLEIQRTEQGDSAMYLCASSLRDTSYEQYFGPGTRLTVT.

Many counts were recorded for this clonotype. DNA of the CDR3: TGTGCCAGCAGTCCCCGATATGGGGGACAGCGTGACAATGAGCAGTTCTTC. This sequence encodes CASSPRYGGQRDNEQFF. The chain recombines TRBV7-9 with TRBJ2-1; 7 nucleotides agree with TRBD1. Per germline, CDR1 SEHNR and CDR2 FQNEAQ (reference sequence). V was pared by 6 bases and J by 5 bases, with 16 bases of the junction left unmatched. CDR3 length: 17 residues. The whole variable domain, filled in from reference TRBV7-9 and TRBJ2-1, reads DTGVSQNPRHKITKRGQNVTFRCDPISEHNRLYWYRQTLGQGPEFLTYFQNEAQLEKSRLLSDRFSAERPKGSFSTLEIQRTEQGDSAMYLCASSPRYGGQRDNEQFFGPGTRLTVL.

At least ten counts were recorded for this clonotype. The CDR3: CASGLEGWQPQHF. The CDR3 bases are TGTGCTAGTGGTTTGGAGGGGTGGCAGCCCCAGCATTTT. The rearrangement links TRBV12-5 to TRBJ1-5, with D tentatively TRBD1 (5 bases). Germline CDR1 reads LGHNT; CDR2 reads FRNRAP. The CDR3 sequence is 13 residues long. V was shortened by 1 base and J by 7 bases, with 8 bases between the two germline ends. Based on the CDR3 plus reference TRBV12-5 and TRBJ1-5, the full variable domain is DARVTQTPRHKVTEMGQEVTMRCQPILGHNTVFWYRQTMMQGLELLAYFRNRAPLDDSGMPKDRFSAEMPDATLATLKIQPSEPRDSAVYFCASGLEGWQPQHFGDGTRLSIL.

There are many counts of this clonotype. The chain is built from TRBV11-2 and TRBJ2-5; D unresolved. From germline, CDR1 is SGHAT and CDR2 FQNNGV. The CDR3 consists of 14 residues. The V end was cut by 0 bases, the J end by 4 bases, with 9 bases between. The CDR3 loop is CASSLDGVLETQYF. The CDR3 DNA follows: TGTGCCAGCAGCTTAGACGGCGTTTTAGAGACCCAGTACTTC.

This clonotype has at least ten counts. CDR3: CASEKGQNTGELFF. In nucleotides, the CDR3 is TGTGCCAGCGAAAAAGGACAAAACACCGGGGAGCTGTTTTTT. The rearrangement links TRBV2 to TRBJ2-2, with a possible D match to TRBD1 (5 bases). The CDR3 covers 14 residues. Germline assignment: CDR1 SNHLY and CDR2 FYNNEI. The V end lost 8 bases, the J end lost 2 bases, and 12 bases lay between the germline ends.

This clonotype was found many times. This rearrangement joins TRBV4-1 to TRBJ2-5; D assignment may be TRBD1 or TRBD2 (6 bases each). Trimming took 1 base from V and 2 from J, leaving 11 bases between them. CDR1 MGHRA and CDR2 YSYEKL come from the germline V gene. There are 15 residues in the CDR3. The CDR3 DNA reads TGCGCCAGCAGCCAAGTGTGGAGGGGGCAAGAGACCCAGTACTTC. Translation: CASSQVWRGQETQYF.

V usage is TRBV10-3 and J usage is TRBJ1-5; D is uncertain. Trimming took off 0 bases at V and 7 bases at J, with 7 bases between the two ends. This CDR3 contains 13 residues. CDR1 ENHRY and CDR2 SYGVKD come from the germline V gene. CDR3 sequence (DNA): TGTGCCATCAGTGAGTCGGTTGTGCAGCCCCAGCATTTT. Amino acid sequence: CAISESVVQPQHF.

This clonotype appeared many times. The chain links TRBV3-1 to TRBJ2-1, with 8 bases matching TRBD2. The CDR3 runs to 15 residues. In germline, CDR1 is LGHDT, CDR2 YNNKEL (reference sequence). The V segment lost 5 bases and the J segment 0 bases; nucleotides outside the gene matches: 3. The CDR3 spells CASSLLAGSYNEQFF. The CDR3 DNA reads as TGTGCCAGCAGCTTGCTAGCGGGCTCCTACAATGAGCAGTTCTTC.

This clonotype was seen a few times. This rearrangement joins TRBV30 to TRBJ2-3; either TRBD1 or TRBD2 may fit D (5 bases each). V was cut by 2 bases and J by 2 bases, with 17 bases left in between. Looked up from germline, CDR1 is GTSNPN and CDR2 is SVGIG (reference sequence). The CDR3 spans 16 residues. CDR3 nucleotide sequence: TGTGCCTGGAGTACCGGGACCTTTGAAACCACAGATACGCAGTATTTT. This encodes CAWSTGTFETTDTQYF.

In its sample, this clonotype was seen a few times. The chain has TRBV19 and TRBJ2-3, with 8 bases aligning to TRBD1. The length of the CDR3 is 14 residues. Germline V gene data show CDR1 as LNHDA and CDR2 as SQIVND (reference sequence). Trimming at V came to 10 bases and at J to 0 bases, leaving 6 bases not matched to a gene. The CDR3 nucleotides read TGTGCCACCGCGGGACAGGTTAGCACAGATACGCAGTATTTT. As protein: CATAGQVSTDTQYF.

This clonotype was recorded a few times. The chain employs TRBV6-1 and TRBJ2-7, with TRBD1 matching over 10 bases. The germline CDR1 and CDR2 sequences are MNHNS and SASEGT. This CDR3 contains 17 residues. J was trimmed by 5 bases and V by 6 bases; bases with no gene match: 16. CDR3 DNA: TGTGCCAGCAGGTCCTCCTACCTGGGACAGGGGTTTCACGAGCAGTACTTC. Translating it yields CASRSSYLGQGFHEQYF.

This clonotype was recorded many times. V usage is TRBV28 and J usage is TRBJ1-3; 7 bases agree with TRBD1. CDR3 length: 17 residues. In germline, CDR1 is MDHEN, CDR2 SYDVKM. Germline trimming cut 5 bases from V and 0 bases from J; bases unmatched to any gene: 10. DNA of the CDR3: TGTGCCAGCAGTCTCCGACAGGGCCCGTCCTCTGGAAACACCATATATTTT. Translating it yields CASSLRQGPSSGNTIYF.

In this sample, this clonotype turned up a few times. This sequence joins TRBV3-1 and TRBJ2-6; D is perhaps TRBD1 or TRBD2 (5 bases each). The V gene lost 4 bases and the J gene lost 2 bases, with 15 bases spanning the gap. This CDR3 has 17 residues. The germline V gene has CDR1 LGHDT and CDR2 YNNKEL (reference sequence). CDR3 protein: CASSPSSRGAGANVLTF. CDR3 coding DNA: TGTGCCAGCAGCCCCTCCTCGAGGGGAGCTGGGGCCAACGTCCTGACTTTC.

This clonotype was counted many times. CDR3: CASSFPAKNSYNEQFF. CDR3 sequence (DNA): TGTGCCAGCAGTTTCCCCGCCAAGAACTCCTACAATGAGCAGTTCTTC. The chain uses TRBV12-3 or TRBV12-4 and TRBJ2-1; no definite D call. This CDR3 has 16 amino acids. V shed 3 bases and J shed 0 bases, with 12 bases lying between them.

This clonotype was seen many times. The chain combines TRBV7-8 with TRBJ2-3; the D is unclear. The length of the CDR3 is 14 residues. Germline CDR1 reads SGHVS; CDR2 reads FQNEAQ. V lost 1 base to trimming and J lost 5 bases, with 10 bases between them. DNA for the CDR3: TGTGCCAGCAGCTTAGTTGCGGCCCGAGATACGCAGTATTTT. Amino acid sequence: CASSLVAARDTQYF.

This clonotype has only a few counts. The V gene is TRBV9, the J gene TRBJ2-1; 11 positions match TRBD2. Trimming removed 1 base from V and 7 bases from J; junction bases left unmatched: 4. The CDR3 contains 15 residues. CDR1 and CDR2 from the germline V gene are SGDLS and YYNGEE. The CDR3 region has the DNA TGTGCCAGCAGCGTACGGTCTAGCGGGGGGAATGAGCAGTTCTTC. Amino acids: CASSVRSSGGNEQFF.

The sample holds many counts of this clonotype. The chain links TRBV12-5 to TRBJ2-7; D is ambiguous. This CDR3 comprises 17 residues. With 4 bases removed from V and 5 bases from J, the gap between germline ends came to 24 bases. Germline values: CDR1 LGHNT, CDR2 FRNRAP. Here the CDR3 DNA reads TGTGCTAGTGGTTCTCTCCGCTTATTGGGTCTAAGGGACGAGCAGTACTTC. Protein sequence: CASGSLRLLGLRDEQYF.

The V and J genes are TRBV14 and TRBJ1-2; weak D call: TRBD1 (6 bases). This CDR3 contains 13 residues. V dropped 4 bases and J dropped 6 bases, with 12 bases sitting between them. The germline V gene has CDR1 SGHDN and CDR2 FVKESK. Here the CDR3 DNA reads TGTGCCAGCAGCCCCCGGGCAGGGGATGGCTACACCTTC. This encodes CASSPRAGDGYTF. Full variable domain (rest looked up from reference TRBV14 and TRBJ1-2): EAGVTQFPSHSVIEKGQTVTLRCDPISGHDNLYWYRRVMGKEIKFLLHFVKESKQDESGMPNNRFLAERTGGTYSTLKVQPAELEDSGVYFCASSPRAGDGYTFGSGTRLTVV.

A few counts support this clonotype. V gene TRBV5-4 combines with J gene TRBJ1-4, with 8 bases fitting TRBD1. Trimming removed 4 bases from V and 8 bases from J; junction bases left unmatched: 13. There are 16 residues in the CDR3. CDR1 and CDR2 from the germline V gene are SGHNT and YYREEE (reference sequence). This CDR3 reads CASSGGPTGGEEKLFF. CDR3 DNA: TGTGCCAGCAGCGGAGGACCTACAGGGGGAGAAGAAAAACTGTTTTTT.

The CDR3 DNA sequence: TGTGCCAGCAGCCAGGGGCCGACAGGGTTCTACGAGCAGTACTTC. It yields the protein CASSQGPTGFYEQYF. The rearrangement joins TRBV7-9 to TRBJ2-7, with 7 bases identical to TRBD1. V was pared by 5 bases and J by 3 bases, with 10 bases of the junction left unmatched. The CDR3 has 15 residues. The germline gives CDR1 SEHNR, CDR2 FQNEAQ (reference sequence). The variable domain in full, completed from reference TRBV7-9 and TRBJ2-7, reads DTGVSQNPRHKITKRGQNVTFRCDPISEHNRLYWYRQTLGQGPEFLTYFQNEAQLEKSRLLSDRFSAERPKGSFSTLEIQRTEQGDSAMYLCASSQGPTGFYEQYFGPGTRLTVT.

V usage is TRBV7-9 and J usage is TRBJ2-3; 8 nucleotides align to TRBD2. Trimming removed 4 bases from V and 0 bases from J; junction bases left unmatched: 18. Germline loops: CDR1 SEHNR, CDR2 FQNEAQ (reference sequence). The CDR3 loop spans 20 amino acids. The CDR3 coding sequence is TGTGCCAGCAGCTCCCGACTAGCGCCGTATCCATTTTCTAGCACAGATACGCAGTATTTT. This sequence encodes CASSSRLAPYPFSSTDTQYF.

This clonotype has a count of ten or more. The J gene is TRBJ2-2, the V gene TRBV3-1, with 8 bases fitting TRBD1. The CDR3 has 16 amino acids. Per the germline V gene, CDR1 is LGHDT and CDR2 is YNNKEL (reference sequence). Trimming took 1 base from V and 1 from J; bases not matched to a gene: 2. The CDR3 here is CASSQGTGKNTGELFF. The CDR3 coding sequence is TGTGCCAGCAGCCAAGGGACAGGGAAGAACACCGGGGAGCTGTTTTTT.

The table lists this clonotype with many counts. CDR3: CASSYSGTGSSYNEQFF. The CDR3 DNA reads as TGTGCCAGCAGTTATTCCGGGACAGGGAGCTCCTACAATGAGCAGTTCTTC. The rearrangement joins TRBV28 to TRBJ2-1, with TRBD1 matching 9 bases. With V trimmed by 4 bases and J by 0 bases, 7 bases remained unmatched. Germline CDR1 and CDR2: MDHEN and SYDVKM. The CDR3 covers 17 residues.

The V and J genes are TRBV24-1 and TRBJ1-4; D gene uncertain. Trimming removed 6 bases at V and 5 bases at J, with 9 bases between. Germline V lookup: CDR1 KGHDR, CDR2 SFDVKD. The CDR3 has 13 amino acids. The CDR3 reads CATSQRGNEKLFF. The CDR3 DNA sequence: TGTGCCACCAGTCAACGGGGAAATGAAAAACTGTTTTTT.

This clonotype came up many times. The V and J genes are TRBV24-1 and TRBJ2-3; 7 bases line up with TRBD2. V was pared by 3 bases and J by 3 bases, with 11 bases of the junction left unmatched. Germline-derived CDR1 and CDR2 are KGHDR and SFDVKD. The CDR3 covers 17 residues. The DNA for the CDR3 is TGTGCCACCAGTGATGAGCTCGGGGGGAGGTTTACAGATACGCAGTATTTT. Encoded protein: CATSDELGGRFTDTQYF.

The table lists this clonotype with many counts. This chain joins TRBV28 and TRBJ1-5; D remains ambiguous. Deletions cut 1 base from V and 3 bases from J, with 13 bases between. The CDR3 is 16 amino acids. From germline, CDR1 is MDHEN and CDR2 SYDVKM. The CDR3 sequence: CASSLSPQVSNQPQHF. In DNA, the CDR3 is TGTGCCAGCAGTTTATCGCCCCAGGTTTCCAATCAGCCCCAGCATTTT.

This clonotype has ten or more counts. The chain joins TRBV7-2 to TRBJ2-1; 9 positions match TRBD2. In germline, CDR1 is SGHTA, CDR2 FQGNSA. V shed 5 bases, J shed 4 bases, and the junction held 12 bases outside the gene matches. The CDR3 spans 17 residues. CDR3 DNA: TGTGCCAGCAGCGGAGCGAGGCCTAGCGGGACGTACAATGAGCAGTTCTTC. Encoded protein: CASSGARPSGTYNEQFF.

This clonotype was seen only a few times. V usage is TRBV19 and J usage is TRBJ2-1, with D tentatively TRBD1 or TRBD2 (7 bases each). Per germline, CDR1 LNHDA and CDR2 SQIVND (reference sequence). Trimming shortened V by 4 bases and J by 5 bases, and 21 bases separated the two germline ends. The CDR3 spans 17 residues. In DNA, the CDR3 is TGTGCCAGTAGTACGGGGGAGGGGGCTTTCGTGAACAATGAGCAGTTCTTC. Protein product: CASSTGEGAFVNNEQFF. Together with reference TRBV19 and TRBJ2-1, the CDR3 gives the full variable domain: DGGITQSPKYLFRKEGQNVTLSCEQNLNHDAMYWYRQDPGQGLRLIYYSQIVNDFQKGDIAEGYSVSREKKESFPLTVTSAQKNPTAFYLCASSTGEGAFVNNEQFFGPGTRLTVL.

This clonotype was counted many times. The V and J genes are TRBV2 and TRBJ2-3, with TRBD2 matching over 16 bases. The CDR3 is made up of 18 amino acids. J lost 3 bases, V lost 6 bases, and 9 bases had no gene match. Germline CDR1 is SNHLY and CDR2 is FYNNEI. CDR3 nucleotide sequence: TGTGCCAGCAGAGGCGGGACTAGCGGGAGGGCCGGTACAGATACGCAGTATTTT. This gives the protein CASRGGTSGRAGTDTQYF.

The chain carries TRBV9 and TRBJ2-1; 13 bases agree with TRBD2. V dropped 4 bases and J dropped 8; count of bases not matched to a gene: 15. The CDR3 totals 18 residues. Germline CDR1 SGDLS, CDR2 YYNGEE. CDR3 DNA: TGTGCCAGCAGCCATAAGACTAGGACTAGCGGGAGTTTCGATGAGCAGTTCTTC. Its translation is CASSHKTRTSGSFDEQFF.

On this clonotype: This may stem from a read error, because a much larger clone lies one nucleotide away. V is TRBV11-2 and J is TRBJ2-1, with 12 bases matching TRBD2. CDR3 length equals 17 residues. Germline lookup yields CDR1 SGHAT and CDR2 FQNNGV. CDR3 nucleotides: TGTGCCAGCAACTTAGACTCTAGCGGGAGGGCGTACAATGAGCAGTTCTTC. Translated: CASNLDSSGRAYNEQFF.